This TCR beta chain was captured by sequencing in a study of CD8 T cells in ankylosing spondylitis. The CDR3 totals 15 residues. The ends lost 0 bases at V and 5 bases at J; junction bases unmatched: 6. Germline V gene data show CDR1 as MNHEY and CDR2 as SVGAGI. Of note for this clonotype: The antigen is not known.

TCRdb processed the 5' RACE reads anew with MiXCR; each CDR3 protein has one entry. The data show approximately 300,000 distinct CDR3 sequences, with about 20% seen just once and 7.5% to 9% held by the top ten. Points from the study as a whole: Within peripheral blood, clones linked to disease were CD8+ and relatively rare. Before this, some motif variants had been reported in reactive arthritis synovial fluid and blood. It was reported that disease-linked clones were significantly enriched in matched ankylosing spondylitis synovial fluid. Within ankylosing spondylitis blood, a TCR beta motif made up of roughly eight highly homologous variants appeared to be characteristic.

The sample taken for sequencing was blood, either unsorted or a sorted T cell fraction (not recorded which). The rearrangement links TRBV6-5 to TRBJ2-5, with 7 bases that match TRBD1. The sequence was collected from a male donor with ankylosing spondylitis or in good health (not recorded which). The DNA for the CDR3 is TGTGCCAGCAGTTACTCCTACAGGGGTGCGGAGACCCAGTACTTC. Protein: CASSYSYRGAETQYF.